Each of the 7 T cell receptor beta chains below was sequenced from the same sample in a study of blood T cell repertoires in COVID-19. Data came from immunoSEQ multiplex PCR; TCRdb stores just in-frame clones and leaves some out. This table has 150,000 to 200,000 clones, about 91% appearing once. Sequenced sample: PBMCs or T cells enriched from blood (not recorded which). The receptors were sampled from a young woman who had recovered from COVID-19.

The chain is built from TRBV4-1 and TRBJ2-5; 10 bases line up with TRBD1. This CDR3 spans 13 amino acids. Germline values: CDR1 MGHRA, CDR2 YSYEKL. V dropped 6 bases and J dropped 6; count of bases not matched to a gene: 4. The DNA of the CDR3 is TGCGCCAGCAGGCGGACAGGGGGAAAGACCCAGTACTTC. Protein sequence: CASRRTGGKTQYF.

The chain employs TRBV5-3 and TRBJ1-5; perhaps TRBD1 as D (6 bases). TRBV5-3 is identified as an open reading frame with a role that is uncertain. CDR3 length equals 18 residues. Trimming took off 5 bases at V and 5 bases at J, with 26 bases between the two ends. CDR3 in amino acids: CARRFILPDRSHYQPQHF. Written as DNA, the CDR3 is TGTGCCAGAAGGTTCATTTTGCCTGACAGGTCGCATTATCAGCCCCAGCATTTT.

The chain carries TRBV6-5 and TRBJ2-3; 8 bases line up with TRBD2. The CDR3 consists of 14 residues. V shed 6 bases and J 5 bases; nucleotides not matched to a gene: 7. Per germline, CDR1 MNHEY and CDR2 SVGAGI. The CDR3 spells CASSQGLVLDTQYF. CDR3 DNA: TGTGCCAGCAGCCAGGGACTAGTTTTAGATACGCAGTATTTT.

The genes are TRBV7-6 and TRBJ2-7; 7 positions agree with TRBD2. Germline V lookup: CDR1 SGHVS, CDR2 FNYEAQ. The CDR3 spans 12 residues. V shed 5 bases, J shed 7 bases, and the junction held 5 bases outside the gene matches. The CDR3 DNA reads TGTGCCAGCAGCCCGACTAGCTATGAGCAGTACTTC. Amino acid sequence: CASSPTSYEQYF.

The CDR3: CASSPSFTGYEQYF. CDR3 bases: TGTGCCAGCAGCCCAAGCTTTACAGGGTACGAGCAGTACTTC. The chain is built from TRBV7-9 and TRBJ2-7; maybe TRBD1 (6 bases). Germline loops: CDR1 SEHNR, CDR2 FQNEAQ (reference sequence). This CDR3 is 14 amino acids long. Trimming removed 5 bases at V and 4 bases at J, with 15 bases between.

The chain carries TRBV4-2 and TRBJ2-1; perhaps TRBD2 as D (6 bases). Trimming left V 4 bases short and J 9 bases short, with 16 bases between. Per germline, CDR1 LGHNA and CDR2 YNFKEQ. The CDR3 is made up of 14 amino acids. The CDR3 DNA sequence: TGTGCCAGCAGCCGGGACTTGCGAGAGGGTGAGCAGTTCTTC. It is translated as CASSRDLREGEQFF.

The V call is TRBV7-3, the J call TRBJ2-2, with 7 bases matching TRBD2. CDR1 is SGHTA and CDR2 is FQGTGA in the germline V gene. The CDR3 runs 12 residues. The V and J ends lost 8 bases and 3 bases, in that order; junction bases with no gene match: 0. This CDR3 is CASGGDTGELFF. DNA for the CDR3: TGTGCCAGCGGGGGGGACACCGGGGAGCTGTTTTTT.